This T cell receptor beta chain was sequenced during a study of blood T cell repertoires in COVID-19. Study background: Donors in the United States, Italy and Spain gave samples during acute or convalescent COVID-19. The analysed material was cDNA or gDNA that came from T cells, B-cell-depleted T cells, or PBMCs.

Only in-frame clones appear in the TCRdb table, and some are missing; sequencing was by immunoSEQ multiplex PCR. The sample lists about 130,000 clones; roughly 80% were seen once. Trimming cost V 3 bases and J 2 bases; bases outside gene matches: 8. Germline lookup yields CDR1 SGHNT and CDR2 YYREEE (reference sequence). The CDR3 spans 16 residues. The chain is built from TRBV5-4 and TRBJ2-3, with TRBD2 matching over 8 bases. The specimen was peripheral blood. The clonotype originates from an elderly woman with acute or convalescent COVID-19. Here the CDR3 reads CASSSGLAFFTDTQYF. The DNA of the CDR3 is TGTGCCAGCAGCTCCGGACTAGCTTTCTTCACAGATACGCAGTATTTT.